Below, 26 T cell receptor beta chains from the same sample are listed, as sequenced in a study of shared clonotypes between healthy human individuals. Profiling relied on immunoSEQ multiplex PCR, and the TCRdb table lists in-frame clones only, not all of them. The sample lists about 1.1 million clones, about four fifths occurring once. Sequencing was carried out using memory CD4+ T cells from PBMCs. Subset specified: CD45RA-negative fraction. These receptors all stem from a man aged 18 to 30 in good health. Some clones in this sample may be carry-over from other donors' samples.

Remarks on this clone: This specimen includes other DNA sequences encoding the same CDR3. The V and J genes are TRBV19 and TRBJ2-1; D assignment may be TRBD1 or TRBD2 (6 bases each). This CDR3 comprises 13 residues. Germline V lookup: CDR1 LNHDA, CDR2 SQIVND (reference sequence). V was pared by 2 bases and J by 7 bases, with 9 bases between. The CDR3: CASSILGGNEQFF. In nucleotides, the CDR3 is TGTGCCAGTAGTATACTAGGGGGGAATGAGCAGTTCTTC.

The J gene is TRBJ2-5, the V gene TRBV7-9, with 7 bases identical to TRBD2. The CDR3 is 17 amino acids. Losses at the gene ends were 5 bases for V and 0 bases for J; bases not matched to a gene: 12. Per the germline V gene, CDR1 is SEHNR and CDR2 is FQNEAQ (reference sequence). The CDR3 nucleotides read TGTGCCAGCAGCCCCGCGCGGGGGAGAGCTCACCAAGAGACCCAGTACTTC. Translation: CASSPARGRAHQETQYF.

The V call is TRBV2, the J call TRBJ2-5, with a weak D call TRBD1 (5 bases). The length of the CDR3 is 13 residues. V was trimmed by 4 bases and J by 1 base, leaving 7 bases between them. The germline gives CDR1 SNHLY, CDR2 FYNNEI. This chain's CDR3 is CASSGQPQETQYF. As DNA, the CDR3 is TGTGCCAGCAGTGGACAGCCCCAAGAGACCCAGTACTTC.

This clone was detected once. The chain carries TRBV28 and TRBJ1-2; 7 bases agree with TRBD1. This CDR3 contains 15 residues. Germline assignment: CDR1 MDHEN and CDR2 SYDVKM. V shed 3 bases and J 5 bases; nucleotides not matched to a gene: 9. This CDR3 is CASSFQGGRGYGYTF. The DNA of the CDR3 is TGTGCCAGCAGTTTTCAGGGGGGCAGAGGGTATGGCTACACCTTC.

The chain uses TRBV15 and TRBJ1-2; the D gene is possibly TRBD1 (6 bases). In germline, CDR1 is LNHNV, CDR2 YYDKDF (reference sequence). CDR3 length: 14 residues. V lost 5 bases, J lost 4 bases, and 14 bases lay in between. In DNA form, the CDR3 reads TGTGCCACCAGCCCGCCGGGACATATCTATGGCTACACCTTC. Translation gives CATSPPGHIYGYTF.

The CDR3, as DNA: TGTGCCAGCAGGGTACAGGGTGAGGTAGCAGATACGCAGTATTTT. Its translation is CASRVQGEVADTQYF. The chain recombines TRBV2 with TRBJ2-3, with D possibly matching TRBD1 (6 bases). V lost 6 bases, J lost 4 bases, and 17 bases lay in between. The CDR3 contains 15 residues. In germline, CDR1 is SNHLY, CDR2 FYNNEI.

This chain joins TRBV21-1 and TRBJ1-4. TRBV21-1 is tagged as a pseudogene. There are 16 residues in the CDR3. CDR3 bases: TGTGCCAGCAGCAAAAAGGGCGGCCCGGAGGGTGAAAAACTGTTTTTT. Protein sequence: CASSKKGGPEGEKLFF.

Notes on this clone: The identical CDR3 is also encoded by other nucleotide sequences in the sample. CDR3 bases: TGTGCCAGCAGCAAACAGGGTGGCAACACTGAAGCTTTCTTT. Translated: CASSKQGGNTEAFF. The chain is built from TRBV7-3 and TRBJ1-1, with a tentative D call TRBD1 (6 bases). Germline V gives CDR1 SGHTA, CDR2 FQGTGA. The CDR3 covers 14 residues. Trimming cost V 5 bases and J 2 bases, with 12 bases left between them.

The gene calls are TRBV19 and TRBJ2-3; 9 bases align to TRBD1. The CDR3 has 16 residues. Germline V gene lookup returns CDR1 LNHDA and CDR2 SQIVND (reference sequence). J lost 4 bases, V lost 6 bases, and 11 bases had no gene match. Written as DNA, the CDR3 is TGTGCCAGTAGCCCATCCCGGGACAGGGCCTCAGATACGCAGTATTTT. It codes for CASSPSRDRASDTQYF.

The gene calls are TRBV7-3 and TRBJ1-1, with 8 bases aligning to TRBD1. CDR3 length: 14 residues. With V trimmed by 4 bases and J by 3 bases, 4 bases remained unmatched. Germline V gives CDR1 SGHTA, CDR2 FQGTGA. The CDR3 coding sequence is TGTGCCAGCAGCTCCGGGACAGGATACACTGAAGCTTTCTTT. Translating gives CASSSGTGYTEAFF.

The rearrangement joins TRBV5-1 to TRBJ1-5; no clear D gene. This CDR3 spans 14 amino acids. Trimming cost V 0 bases and J 15 bases, with 19 bases left between them. CDR1 SGHRS and CDR2 YFSETQ come from the germline V gene. The CDR3 sequence is CASSLAAGSRVWHF. CDR3 bases: TGCGCCAGCAGCTTGGCGGCAGGATCCCGAGTCTGGCATTTT.

The chain recombines TRBV7-2 with TRBJ2-1; D assignment may be TRBD1 or TRBD2 (5 bases each). The CDR3 covers 16 residues. From germline, CDR1 is SGHTA and CDR2 FQGNSA. Trimming pared 1 base from V and 2 bases from J, leaving 12 bases between. CDR3 loop: CASSLGGTYTYNEQFF. For the CDR3, the DNA is TGTGCCAGCAGCTTAGGAGGGACGTACACCTACAATGAGCAGTTCTTC.

This clone was found many times. This CDR3 reads CASSQGDRRSGDTQYF. In nucleotides, the CDR3 is TGCGCCAGCAGCCAGGGGGATAGGCGGTCCGGAGATACGCAGTATTTT. The chain uses TRBV4-1 and TRBJ2-3, with D perhaps TRBD1 or TRBD2 (5 bases each). The CDR3 totals 16 residues. Trimming removed 3 bases at V and 5 bases at J, with 18 bases between. Germline loops: CDR1 MGHRA, CDR2 YSYEKL.

J is TRBJ2-1 and V is TRBV27; 8 nucleotides line up with TRBD2. From germline, CDR1 is MNHEY and CDR2 SMNVEV (reference sequence). The CDR3 length is 14 residues. Trimming took 2 bases from V and 5 from J; bases not matched to a gene: 2. The CDR3 spells CASSLLAGHNEQFF. The CDR3 DNA sequence: TGTGCCAGCAGTTTACTAGCGGGCCACAATGAGCAGTTCTTC.

The rearrangement links TRBV28 to TRBJ2-3; 16 bases agree with TRBD2. Germline loops: CDR1 MDHEN, CDR2 SYDVKM. Unmatched junction bases numbered 12, after V lost 6 bases and J lost 3 bases. The CDR3 consists of 19 residues. The CDR3 protein is CASRDWGTSGRAMTDTQYF. CDR3 bases: TGTGCCAGCAGGGATTGGGGGACTAGCGGGAGGGCAATGACAGATACGCAGTATTTT.

This chain connects TRBV19 to TRBJ2-7, with 10 bases fitting TRBD2. CDR1 is LNHDA, CDR2 SQIVND, per germline (reference sequence). Germline trimming cut 2 bases from V and 6 bases from J; bases unmatched to any gene: 4. There are 14 residues in the CDR3. The CDR3 nucleotides read TGTGCCAGTAGTATACGTCTAGCGGGAGTCGAGCAGTACTTC. Translating it yields CASSIRLAGVEQYF.

The rearrangement joins TRBV7-2 to TRBJ2-7; no definite D call. The CDR3 length is 16 residues. V was clipped by 1 base and J by 2 bases, with 15 bases between them. Germline loops: CDR1 SGHTA, CDR2 FQGNSA. CDR3 DNA sequence: TGTGCCAGCAGCTTAGGCCCGCAGACACCCCCCTACGAGCAGTACTTC. It encodes CASSLGPQTPPYEQYF.

The chain combines TRBV25-1 with TRBJ2-5; perhaps TRBD2 as D (6 bases). The CDR3 has 15 amino acids. Germline V gives CDR1 MGHDK, CDR2 SYGVNS. Between the trimmed V and J ends, which lost 3 bases and 2 bases, there was a span of 13 bases. The CDR3: CASSESGLSQETQYF. As DNA, the CDR3 is TGTGCCAGCAGTGAGTCGGGACTGTCACAAGAGACCCAGTACTTC.

This sequence joins TRBV6-1 and TRBJ2-1; 15 nucleotides line up with TRBD2. The V gene end was trimmed by 3 bases and the J gene end by 3 bases; junction bases not matched to a gene: 0. CDR1 and CDR2 from the germline V gene are MNHNS and SASEGT. This CDR3 region has 16 residues. The CDR3 region is CASSEGLAGGYNEQFF. The CDR3 DNA reads TGTGCCAGCAGTGAGGGACTAGCGGGAGGCTACAATGAGCAGTTCTTC.

The V and J genes are TRBV19 and TRBJ2-7, with a possible D match to TRBD1 (6 bases). Trimming left V 6 bases short and J 7 bases short, with 19 bases between. CDR3 length: 14 residues. Germline V gene lookup returns CDR1 LNHDA and CDR2 SQIVND (reference sequence). The CDR3 is CASSLSGHPVEQYF. For the CDR3, the DNA is TGTGCCAGTAGCCTATCGGGACATCCGGTGGAGCAGTACTTC.

The rearrangement uses TRBV4-2 and TRBJ2-3, with 7 bases that match TRBD2. The CDR3 totals 17 residues. The V gene end was trimmed by 1 base and the J gene end by 0 bases; junction bases not matched to a gene: 7. From germline, CDR1 is LGHNA and CDR2 YNFKEQ. The CDR3: CASSQGSLARSTDTQYF. CDR3 sequence (DNA): TGTGCCAGCAGCCAAGGATCACTAGCGAGAAGCACAGATACGCAGTATTTT.

The chain is built from TRBV28 and TRBJ2-6, with D perhaps matching TRBD1 (6 bases). Germline loops: CDR1 MDHEN, CDR2 SYDVKM. The CDR3 has 17 amino acids. V shed 2 bases and J shed 2 bases, with 13 bases lying between them. Here the CDR3 reads CASSLPVNRAGANVLTF. CDR3 sequence (DNA): TGTGCCAGCAGTTTACCCGTAAACAGGGCTGGGGCCAACGTCCTGACTTTC.

The V gene is TRBV4-2, the J gene TRBJ2-2, with a possible D match to TRBD2 (6 bases). Germline CDR1 and CDR2: LGHNA and YNFKEQ. CDR3 length: 15 amino acids. Trimming removed 4 bases at V and 6 bases at J, with 15 bases between. CDR3 coding DNA: TGTGCCAGCAGCCGTCCCGGGAGTTGGGCCGGGGAGCTGTTTTTT. This codes for CASSRPGSWAGELFF.

In this sample, this clone turned up a few times. The chain couples TRBV9 to TRBJ1-1; TRBD1 is a possible D gene (5 bases). Trimming took off 0 bases at V and 4 bases at J, with 10 bases between the two ends. The CDR3 runs 14 residues. The germline V gene has CDR1 SGDLS and CDR2 YYNGEE. The CDR3 region is CASSVAFGGTEAFF. The CDR3, as DNA: TGTGCCAGCAGCGTAGCTTTTGGGGGCACTGAAGCTTTCTTT.

The genes are TRBV15 and TRBJ1-3; 9 bases match TRBD1. The CDR3 consists of 16 residues. The J segment lost 7 bases and the V segment lost 3 bases, leaving 10 bases of the junction unmatched. Germline V gives CDR1 LNHNV, CDR2 YYDKDF (reference sequence). CDR3 in amino acids: CATSSPGTGTSNTIYF. Written as DNA, the CDR3 is TGTGCCACCAGCAGCCCCGGGACAGGGACAAGTAACACCATATATTTT.

The rearrangement links TRBV7-9 to TRBJ1-2; tentative D call: TRBD1 (6 bases). V lost 3 bases and J 8 bases, leaving 16 bases between the germline ends. Germline CDR1 and CDR2: SEHNR and FQNEAQ (reference sequence). The CDR3 totals 14 residues. The CDR3 here is CASSFPLGARGYTF. CDR3 nucleotide sequence: TGTGCCAGCAGCTTCCCGCTGGGGGCGCGGGGCTACACCTTC.